The clone carrying this T cell receptor (beta chain) turned up a few times. The antigen is not known. The entry originates in a study of T-cell memory formation after mild COVID-19. TCRdb re-called the 5' RACE reads through MiXCR, storing one row per CDR3 protein. Here the sample spans some 130,000 distinct CDR3 sequences, roughly 24% being singletons. Overall study results and limits: Contracting CD4+ clones were located mainly in CM and EM, and CD8+ clones in EMRA. Day 15 to 85 contracting clones showed balanced CD4/CD8; later expanders leaned CD4+.

Specimen: PBMCs or a T cell subset sorted from them (not recorded which). This clonotype was sampled from an adult woman who had mild COVID-19 (a few samples of this study predate the infection). Cell type and time point are not known.

The CDR3, as DNA: TGTGCCAGCAGCGTAGAGGACACCCAGTTGCGGTTCTTC. Protein product: CASSVEDTQLRFF. The chain is built from TRBV9 and TRBJ2-1, with D perhaps TRBD1 (5 bases). V lost 0 bases and J lost 15, with 16 bases in between. CDR1 and CDR2 from the germline V gene are SGDLS and YYNGEE. CDR3 length: 13 residues. Drawing the rest from reference TRBV9 and TRBJ2-1, the complete variable domain is DSGVTQTPKHLITATGQRVTLRCSPRSGDLSVYWYQQSLDQGLQFLIQYYNGEERAKGNILERFSAQQFPDLHSELNLSSLELGDSALYFCASSVEDTQLRFFGPGTRLTVL.